These 29 T cell receptor beta chains originate from one sample sequenced in a study of regulatory T cells in long-lasting Graves disease. The time point here: newly diagnosed GD, antithyroid drugs for less than 3 months. RNA from PBMCs was the source of the TCR library. Arm-PCR of CDR3 regions and iRepertoire HTBI primers were used to build TCR beta libraries. TCRdb fed the multiplex PCR reads into MiXCR, producing one record per CDR3 protein. The table records some 250,000 distinct CDR3 sequences, around 19% of them present only once. Specimen: peripheral blood mononuclear cells (PBMCs), collected at new diagnosis, from a patient treated with antithyroid drugs. These TCRs come from a female donor with Graves disease.

The chain is built from TRBV4-1 and TRBJ2-5, with D unresolved. V was pared by 1 base and J by 3 bases, with 6 bases between. Germline V CDR1 and CDR2: MGHRA, YSYEKL. The CDR3 has 13 amino acids. CDR3 bases: TGCGCCAGCAGCCAAGGCAGAGAAGAGACCCAGTACTTC. Protein sequence: CASSQGREETQYF.

A few counts support this clonotype. Possible read error: a much larger clone is one base away. This chain connects TRBV3-1 to TRBJ2-5, with D unclear. This CDR3 spans 12 amino acids. Looked up from germline, CDR1 is LGHDT and CDR2 is YNNKEL (reference sequence). The CDR3: CASSQAVETRYF. The CDR3 nucleotides read TGTGCCAGCAGCCAAGCTGTGGAGACCCGGTACTTC.

This clonotype was counted ten times or more. This chain joins TRBV27 and TRBJ1-4; TRBD1 is a possible D gene (6 bases). V lost 4 bases and J lost 6, with 12 bases in between. This CDR3 spans 14 amino acids. Per the germline V gene, CDR1 is MNHEY and CDR2 is SMNVEV (reference sequence). The CDR3 DNA reads as TGTGCCAGCAGTTCCCGGGAGGGGGATGAAAAACTGTTTTTT. Translation gives CASSSREGDEKLFF.

This clonotype was counted many times. The gene calls are TRBV2 and TRBJ2-7, with no clear D. V lost 5 bases to trimming and J lost 4 bases, with 12 bases between them. The CDR3 has 13 amino acids. Germline V gene sequence: CDR1 SNHLY, CDR2 FYNNEI. In DNA, the CDR3 is TGTGCCAGCAGTCCTATGGGCAGTTACGAGCAGTACTTC. Protein product: CASSPMGSYEQYF. Variable domain in full (rest from reference TRBV2 and TRBJ2-7): EPEVTQTPSHQVTQMGQEVILRCVPISNHLYFYWYRQILGQKVEFLVSFYNNEISEKSEIFDDQFSVERPDGSNFTLKIRSTKLEDSAMYFCASSPMGSYEQYFGPGTRLTVT.

This clonotype was counted ten times or more. This chain links TRBV20-1 with TRBJ2-3, with D perhaps matching TRBD2 (5 bases). Trimming stripped 1 base from V and 4 bases from J, with 12 bases between. The CDR3 covers 14 residues. Germline CDR1 and CDR2: DFQATT and SNEGSKA (reference sequence). The DNA of the CDR3 is TGCAGTGCTAGAGGTGGGAGTGGGGCAGATACGCAGTATTTT. Translation: CSARGGSGADTQYF.

This clonotype was seen at least ten times. The chain employs TRBV12-3 or TRBV12-4 and TRBJ1-3; D perhaps matches TRBD1 (5 bases). The CDR3 is 14 amino acids. Deletions cut 3 bases from V and 4 bases from J, with 10 bases between. CDR3 in amino acids: CASSLGGVGNTIYF. The DNA of the CDR3 is TGTGCCAGCAGTTTGGGAGGGGTAGGAAACACCATATATTTT.

This clonotype was observed many times. The chain has TRBV5-1 and TRBJ2-1; 13 nucleotides align to TRBD2. Germline CDR1 is SGHRS and CDR2 is YFSETQ. V lost 6 bases, J lost 9 bases, and 6 bases stayed unmatched. CDR3 size: 14 residues. CDR3 coding DNA: TGCGCCAGCATCGGACTAGCGGGAGAGGCTGAGCAGTTCTTC. As protein: CASIGLAGEAEQFF. The full variable domain, in which reference TRBV5-1 and TRBJ2-1 provide the parts outside the CDR3, is KAGVTQTPRYLIKTRGQQVTLSCSPISGHRSVSWYQQTPGQGLQFLFEYFSETQRNKGNFPGRFSGRQFSNSRSEMNVSTLELGDSALYLCASIGLAGEAEQFFGPGTRLTVL.

Many counts were recorded for this clonotype. The rearrangement links TRBV19 to TRBJ1-1, with D uncertain. There are 16 residues in the CDR3. The germline gives CDR1 LNHDA, CDR2 SQIVND (reference sequence). Trimming pared 1 base from V and 1 base from J, leaving 13 bases between. In DNA, the CDR3 is TGTGCCAGTAGTATAGTTTGGGAACAGCCGAACACTGAAGCTTTCTTT. It translates to CASSIVWEQPNTEAFF.

The chain combines TRBV30 with TRBJ1-4, with 9 bases matching TRBD1. Germline V gene lookup returns CDR1 GTSNPN and CDR2 SVGIG (reference sequence). V dropped 4 bases and J dropped 7; count of bases not matched to a gene: 10. This CDR3 contains 15 residues. CDR3: CAWTPTGGVGEKLFF. Here the CDR3 DNA reads TGTGCCTGGACGCCGACAGGGGGAGTAGGTGAAAAACTGTTTTTT.

This clonotype was recorded at least ten times. CDR3 DNA sequence: TGTGCCAGCTCACCATCGGGCAGCTATGGCTACACCTTC. It encodes CASSPSGSYGYTF. The chain has TRBV18 and TRBJ1-2; no definite D call. This CDR3 has 13 residues. V was trimmed by 2 bases and J by 4 bases, leaving 8 bases between them. Germline V gene sequence: CDR1 KGHSH, CDR2 LQKENI.

This clonotype has ten or more counts. The chain links TRBV18 to TRBJ2-1; 10 bases map to TRBD2. Unmatched junction bases numbered 2, after V lost 2 bases and J lost 4 bases. CDR3 length equals 15 residues. CDR1 and CDR2 from the germline V gene are KGHSH and LQKENI. The CDR3: CASSPGLAEYNEQFF. The CDR3, as DNA: TGTGCCAGCTCACCAGGACTAGCGGAGTACAATGAGCAGTTCTTC.

At least ten counts were recorded for this clonotype. This rearrangement joins TRBV12-3 or TRBV12-4 to TRBJ1-5; no reliable D call. The CDR3 extends over 14 amino acids. V was cut by 1 base and J by 6 bases, with 10 bases left in between. CDR3: CASSLENRGQPQHF. CDR3 DNA sequence: TGTGCCAGCAGTTTAGAGAATCGGGGTCAGCCCCAGCATTTT.

This clonotype showed up many times. The CDR3 protein is CSVVGQAGNTGELFF. CDR3 DNA sequence: TGCAGCGTTGTCGGACAAGCGGGGAACACCGGGGAGCTGTTTTTT. This chain links TRBV29-1 with TRBJ2-2, with TRBD2 as a possible D gene (6 bases). CDR1 SQVTM and CDR2 ANQGSEA come from the germline V gene. V gave up 4 bases and J gave up 1 base, with 13 bases separating them. CDR3 length: 15 amino acids.

This clonotype was detected many times. The CDR3 DNA follows: TGTGCCAGCAGTTACGACATTTCCTACGAGCAGTACTTC. Residues: CASSYDISYEQYF. The V gene is TRBV6-2 or TRBV6-3, the J gene TRBJ2-7; D gene uncertain. This CDR3 contains 13 residues. Germline CDR1 MNHEY, CDR2 SVGEGT. The ends were cut back, 2 bases at V and 1 base at J, with 6 bases in the middle.

This clonotype has a count of ten or more. J is TRBJ2-3 and V is TRBV3-1; TRBD1 agrees at 12 bases. V trimming: 6 bases; J trimming: 6 bases; junction bases outside the gene matches: 13. The CDR3 has 17 amino acids. Germline CDR1 LGHDT, CDR2 YNNKEL (reference sequence). The CDR3 nucleotides read TGTGCCAGCAGTCAGATCGGTACGGGACAGGGGGCGGATACGCAGTATTTT. It is translated as CASSQIGTGQGADTQYF.

The chain recombines TRBV12-5 with TRBJ2-2; D uncertain. The length of the CDR3 is 16 residues. Looked up from germline, CDR1 is LGHNT and CDR2 is FRNRAP. V lost 2 bases and J lost 4, with 14 bases in between. The CDR3 nucleotides are TGTGCTAGTGGTTTGCCCTCCTCCCTGGGCACCGGGGAGCTGTTTTTT. Translated: CASGLPSSLGTGELFF.

This clonotype occurred a few times. Given a much more abundant clone one base away, this may be a read error. The chain links TRBV18 to TRBJ1-3; 7 bases align to TRBD1. The CDR3 runs 16 residues. Germline V lookup: CDR1 KGHSH, CDR2 LQKENI. The CDR3 protein is CVSTLHRGPAGNTIYF. CDR3 DNA: TGTGTCAGCACACTACACAGGGGCCCGGCTGGAAACACCATATATTTT.

This clonotype was observed many times. The rearrangement links TRBV20-1 to TRBJ2-7; TRBD2 matches 10 bases. Germline trimming cut 0 bases from V and 4 bases from J; bases unmatched to any gene: 9. The CDR3 contains 16 residues. In germline, CDR1 is DFQATT, CDR2 SNEGSKA (reference sequence). As DNA, the CDR3 is TGCAGTGCTAGAGATGTCCAGCGGGAGGGCCGGTACGAGCAGTACTTC. Amino acids: CSARDVQREGRYEQYF.

This clonotype was seen many times. The chain combines TRBV10-3 with TRBJ2-1; 8 bases line up with TRBD2. The CDR3 runs to 15 residues. CDR1 and CDR2 (germline): ENHRY, SYGVKD. The junction had 3 bases not matched to a gene; V was cut back by 5 bases and J by 0 bases. The CDR3 here is CAISRSGSSYNEQFF. DNA of the CDR3: TGTGCCATCAGTCGGAGCGGGAGCTCCTACAATGAGCAGTTCTTC.

The sample holds one count of this clonotype. This may be a read error: a much more frequent sequence differs by one nucleotide. This rearrangement joins TRBV18 to TRBJ1-1, with D tentatively TRBD1 (6 bases). Trimming removed 3 bases from V and 6 bases from J, with 17 bases in between. Germline V CDR1 and CDR2: KGHSH, LQKENI. This CDR3 comprises 15 residues. CDR3 coding DNA: TGTGCCAGCTCACCCCATAGGGGGGGTGGAGCTGAAGCTTTCTTT. This codes for CASSPHRGGGAEAFF.

This clonotype was detected many times. This sequence joins TRBV7-9 and TRBJ2-5, with D maybe TRBD1 (6 bases). V was shortened by 11 bases and J by 3 bases, with 16 bases between the two germline ends. The CDR3 runs 13 residues. CDR1 SEHNR and CDR2 FQNEAQ come from the germline V gene (reference sequence). CDR3 protein: CALLPGTKETQYF. For the CDR3, the DNA is TGTGCCCTTTTACCGGGGACAAAAGAGACCCAGTACTTC.

Ten or more counts support this clonotype. The genes are TRBV5-1 and TRBJ2-7, with 7 nucleotides matching TRBD2. Per the germline V gene, CDR1 is SGHRS and CDR2 is YFSETQ. The V segment lost 0 bases and the J segment 6 bases; nucleotides outside the gene matches: 9. The CDR3 contains 15 residues. CDR3 region: CASSLVPASGSEQYF. In nucleotides, the CDR3 is TGCGCCAGCAGCTTGGTTCCCGCTAGCGGTTCCGAGCAGTACTTC.

In this sample, this clonotype turned up a few times. J is TRBJ2-5 and V is TRBV6-5; D unresolved. Germline values: CDR1 MNHEY, CDR2 SVGAGI. The CDR3 totals 12 residues. V was pared by 2 bases and J by 1 base, with 2 bases between. The DNA of the CDR3 is TGTGCCAGCAGTTACCCCCAAGAGACCCAGTACTTC. It codes for CASSYPQETQYF.

This clonotype was recorded at least ten times. This chain uses TRBV10-3 with TRBJ2-5, with 7 positions matching TRBD1. The CDR3 runs to 14 residues. The germline gives CDR1 ENHRY, CDR2 SYGVKD. V lost 6 bases to trimming and J lost 3 bases; unmatched junction nucleotides: 7. The DNA of the CDR3 is TGTGCCATCAGCCGAGGGGGCCTAGAAGAGACCCAGTACTTC. Amino acid sequence: CAISRGGLEETQYF.

The chain joins TRBV6-2 or TRBV6-3 to TRBJ2-7, with TRBD2 matching 9 bases. CDR3 length: 17 amino acids. Losses at the gene ends were 5 bases for V and 4 bases for J; bases not matched to a gene: 15. Looked up from germline, CDR1 is MNHEY and CDR2 is SVGEGT. The CDR3 reads CASSRPRRGRAGYEQYF. For the CDR3, the DNA is TGTGCCAGCAGTCGTCCCAGACGCGGGAGGGCCGGGTACGAGCAGTACTTC.

The chain uses TRBV20-1 and TRBJ2-5; TRBD2 aligns across 9 bases. In germline, CDR1 is DFQATT, CDR2 SNEGSKA (reference sequence). Losses at the gene ends were 0 bases for V and 4 bases for J; bases not matched to a gene: 6. This CDR3 has 15 residues. The CDR3 sequence: CSARDPSGRRETQYF. The CDR3 DNA reads TGCAGTGCTAGAGACCCCAGCGGGAGGAGAGAGACCCAGTACTTC.

This clonotype was seen ten or more times. The chain uses TRBV7-2 and TRBJ2-3, with TRBD1 matching over 11 bases. The CDR3 loop spans 15 amino acids. The germline V gene has CDR1 SGHTA and CDR2 FQGNSA. The J segment lost 6 bases and the V segment lost 5 bases, leaving 7 bases of the junction unmatched. In DNA, the CDR3 is TGTGCCAGCAGCCTCCGGACAGGGGGCAGGGATACGCAGTATTTT. It specifies CASSLRTGGRDTQYF. Drawing the rest from reference TRBV7-2 and TRBJ2-3, the complete variable domain is GAGVSQSPSNKVTEKGKDVELRCDPISGHTALYWYRQSLGQGLEFLIYFQGNSAPDKSGLPSDRFSAERTGGSVSTLTIQRTQQEDSAVYLCASSLRTGGRDTQYFGPGTRLTVL.

At least ten counts were recorded for this clonotype. The V call is TRBV6-1, the J call TRBJ1-1; D not resolved. Trimming cost V 0 bases and J 4 bases, with 9 bases left between them. This CDR3 contains 14 residues. Germline values: CDR1 MNHNS, CDR2 SASEGT. The CDR3 is CASSEAGGFTEAFF. CDR3 sequence (DNA): TGTGCCAGCAGTGAAGCTGGAGGTTTCACTGAAGCTTTCTTT.

This clonotype was seen many times. The V call is TRBV11-3, the J call TRBJ2-1; a possible D gene is TRBD1 (7 bases). Germline CDR1 is SGHNT and CDR2 is YENEEA. V lost 1 base, J lost 8 bases, and 12 bases lay in between. This CDR3 is built from 14 residues. The CDR3 is CASSLGGGGDEQFF. The DNA for the CDR3 is TGTGCCAGCAGCTTAGGAGGGGGCGGGGATGAGCAGTTCTTC.